Reported below is one T cell receptor (beta chain). The repertoire was sequenced with immunoSEQ multiplex PCR; TCRdb's copy has only in-frame clones and lacks some. The table lists over 65,000 clones, about 76% of them singletons. These data belong to a study of blood T cell repertoires in COVID-19. Study summary: PBMCs, B-cell-depleted T cells, or T cells provided the cDNA or gDNA that made up the material.

The J segment lost 2 bases and the V segment lost 1 base, leaving 5 bases of the junction unmatched. From germline, CDR1 is SEHNR and CDR2 FQNEAQ (reference sequence). CDR3 size: 16 residues. The rearrangement joins TRBV7-9 to TRBJ2-7, with 10 bases identical to TRBD1. The origin of this receptor is a man older than 75 with acute or convalescent COVID-19. Sequenced: peripheral blood. The CDR3 loop reads CASSLGSGTGAYEQYF. The CDR3 DNA sequence: TGTGCCAGCAGCTTAGGTTCCGGGACAGGGGCCTACGAGCAGTACTTC.